This TCR beta chain originates from a study of T cell repertoires in cytomegalovirus infection. TCRdb used MiXCR to reprocess the reads, holding one entry per CDR3 protein. The table includes about 400,000 distinct CDR3 sequences, roughly 18% detected once. The sequenced sample was PBMCs. This receptor was taken from a human donor in good health (CMV status not recorded). Some clones in this sample may be carry-over from other donors' samples.

The CDR3 sequence is CASSLRLAGDVTDTQYF. In DNA, the CDR3 is TGTGCCAGCAGCTTAAGACTAGCGGGAGACGTAACAGATACGCAGTATTTT. J is TRBJ2-3 and V is TRBV5-4; 12 bases map to TRBD2. Unmatched junction bases numbered 7, after V lost 2 bases and J lost 3 bases. Germline V gene data show CDR1 as SGHNT and CDR2 as YYREEE (reference sequence). The CDR3 is 17 amino acids.